One and the same sample provided the 23 T cell receptor beta chains below, sequenced in a study of blood T cell repertoires in COVID-19. Clones were sequenced by immunoSEQ multiplex PCR, and TCRdb holds only the in-frame ones, with some missing. Of around 190,000 clones listed, nearly 90% are singletons. Sequenced: peripheral blood. These receptors were obtained from a man aged 18 to 29 who had recovered from COVID-19.

The V call is TRBV2, the J call TRBJ2-1, with D possibly matching TRBD2 (5 bases). CDR3 size: 19 residues. Trimming stripped 7 bases from V and 1 base from J, with 26 bases between. Germline-derived CDR1 and CDR2 are SNHLY and FYNNEI. CDR3 residues: CASKTEKIGLLISYNEQFF. The CDR3 DNA reads TGTGCCAGCAAAACGGAAAAGATAGGACTGCTGATTTCCTACAATGAGCAGTTCTTC.

This chain connects TRBV10-3 to TRBJ2-2; D unresolved. Trimming stripped 0 bases from V and 1 base from J, with 6 bases between. CDR3 length: 15 amino acids. Germline-derived CDR1 and CDR2 are ENHRY and SYGVKD. The chain's CDR3 is CAISESRGNTGELFF. CDR3 bases: TGTGCCATCAGTGAGTCTCGAGGGAACACCGGGGAGCTGTTTTTT.

V is TRBV5-6 and J is TRBJ2-2; 7 positions match TRBD1. CDR3 length: 15 amino acids. Germline CDR1 is SGHDT and CDR2 is YYEEEE. Losses at the gene ends were 0 bases for V and 1 base for J; bases not matched to a gene: 0. The CDR3 DNA reads TGTGCCAGCAGCTTGGACAGGGGGAACACCGGGGAGCTGTTTTTT. Protein product: CASSLDRGNTGELFF.

This chain links TRBV6-5 with TRBJ2-7; a weak D match, TRBD2 (5 bases). V was cut by 0 bases and J by 3 bases, with 12 bases left in between. CDR3 length: 15 residues. CDR1 and CDR2 from the germline V gene are MNHEY and SVGAGI. The CDR3 here is CASSYSRTGIYEQYF. DNA of the CDR3: TGTGCCAGCAGTTACTCGAGGACTGGTATCTACGAGCAGTACTTC.

The rearrangement uses TRBV4-3 and TRBJ1-1; D uncertain. V lost 1 base and J lost 8, with 17 bases in between. CDR1 is LGHNA and CDR2 is YSLEER in the germline V gene. The length of the CDR3 is 15 residues. CDR3 region: CASSQAQSGSWEAFF. The CDR3 bases are TGCGCCAGCAGCCAAGCGCAAAGCGGGTCTTGGGAAGCTTTCTTT.

This clone is a singleton in its sample. This CDR3 is also generated by other DNA sequences in the sample. The chain has TRBV6-2 or TRBV6-3 and TRBJ1-1, with D maybe TRBD1 (5 bases). Trimming removed 2 bases from V and 8 bases from J, with 15 bases in between. This CDR3 spans 14 amino acids. Germline V gives CDR1 MNHEY, CDR2 SVGEGT. As DNA, the CDR3 is TGTGCCAGCAGTTACGGTGGGGGGGTGACCGAAGCTTTCTTT. Encoded protein: CASSYGGGVTEAFF.

The chain recombines TRBV5-4 with TRBJ1-1, with D tentatively TRBD1 (6 bases). There are 13 residues in the CDR3. The V gene's germline CDR1 is SGHNT and CDR2 YYREEE (reference sequence). V was cut by 0 bases and J by 7 bases, with 10 bases left in between. This chain's CDR3 is CASSLGQGNEAFF. CDR3 DNA sequence: TGTGCCAGCAGCTTGGGGCAGGGGAATGAAGCTTTCTTT.

V is TRBV7-2 and J is TRBJ2-5; 10 nucleotides match TRBD2. Unmatched junction bases numbered 3, after V lost 5 bases and J lost 3 bases. The length of the CDR3 is 14 residues. CDR1 and CDR2 (germline): SGHTA, FQGNSA. The chain's CDR3 is CASSPGLAEETQYF. The CDR3 nucleotides are TGTGCCAGCAGCCCCGGACTAGCGGAAGAGACCCAGTACTTC.

The chain is built from TRBV6-5 and TRBJ2-1, with TRBD2 matching 10 bases. Unmatched junction bases numbered 12, after V lost 7 bases and J lost 9 bases. CDR3 length equals 15 residues. From germline, CDR1 is MNHEY and CDR2 SVGAGI. In DNA form, the CDR3 reads TGTGCCAGCACCCAGCCAGCGGGAGGGCCGGGTGAGCAGTTCTTC. As protein: CASTQPAGGPGEQFF.

V and J are TRBV3-1 (or the pseudogene TRBV3-2) and TRBJ1-2; D not resolved. V was pared by 2 bases and J by 2 bases, with 6 bases between. The length of the CDR3 is 13 residues. The germline gives CDR1 LGHDT, CDR2 YNNKEL (reference sequence). DNA of the CDR3: TGTGCCAGCAGCCAAAGCGAAAACTATGGCTACACCTTC. Amino acids: CASSQSENYGYTF.

V and J are TRBV6-4 and TRBJ1-6, with D possibly being TRBD1 (6 bases). V was cut by 3 bases and J by 7 bases, with 10 bases left in between. There are 14 residues in the CDR3. Germline-derived CDR1 and CDR2 are MRHNA and SNTAGT. The DNA for the CDR3 is TGTGCCAGCAGTGAGGGGGCTGGAAATTCACCCCTCCACTTT. Amino acids: CASSEGAGNSPLHF.

The rearrangement joins TRBV7-2 to TRBJ1-5, with 7 positions matching TRBD1. The CDR3 spans 16 residues. V gave up 1 base and J gave up 4 bases; unmatched junction bases: 7. In germline, CDR1 is SGHTA, CDR2 FQGNSA. CDR3 bases: TGTGCCAGCAGCTTAGATGACGTCAGGGGGAATCAGCCCCAGCATTTT. Its translation is CASSLDDVRGNQPQHF.

The chain combines TRBV9 with TRBJ1-6, with 9 bases matching TRBD1. J was trimmed by 7 bases and V by 4 bases; bases with no gene match: 15. The CDR3 is 18 residues long. The germline CDR1 and CDR2 sequences are SGDLS and YYNGEE. CDR3 residues: CASSPQPPDRGRNSPLHF. The DNA for the CDR3 is TGTGCCAGCAGCCCCCAACCGCCGGACAGGGGAAGGAATTCACCCCTCCACTTT. Based on the CDR3 plus reference TRBV9 and TRBJ1-6, the full variable domain is DSGVTQTPKHLITATGQRVTLRCSPRSGDLSVYWYQQSLDQGLQFLIQYYNGEERAKGNILERFSAQQFPDLHSELNLSSLELGDSALYFCASSPQPPDRGRNSPLHFGNGTRLTVT.

The CDR3 protein is CASSQGSGRDWNEQFF. CDR3 DNA sequence: TGCGCCAGCAGCCAAGGGAGCGGGAGAGACTGGAATGAGCAGTTCTTC. The chain uses TRBV4-3 and TRBJ2-1; 8 nucleotides line up with TRBD2. The germline V gene encodes CDR1 LGHNA and CDR2 YSLEER. This CDR3 spans 16 amino acids. Trimming at V came to 1 base and at J to 7 bases, leaving 9 bases not matched to a gene.

This chain uses TRBV6-5 with TRBJ2-7, with TRBD1 as a possible D gene (5 bases). CDR3 length: 13 amino acids. Per the germline V gene, CDR1 is MNHEY and CDR2 is SVGAGI. V lost 5 bases, J lost 8 bases, and 16 bases lay in between. CDR3 DNA: TGTGCCAGCAGTCCCTCCGGACAAGGAAAGCAGTACTTC. This translates into CASSPSGQGKQYF.

This clone has only a few counts. One end of the junction varies from germline; a read error may be responsible. V and J are TRBV7-7 and TRBJ2-2, with D possibly matching TRBD2 (5 bases). Per germline, CDR1 SSHAT and CDR2 FNYEAQ (reference sequence). The length of the CDR3 is 15 residues. CDR3 amino acids: CASSLEGANTGELFF. In nucleotides, the CDR3 is TGTGCTAGCAGCTTAGAGGGAGCGAACACCGGGGAGCTGTTTTTT.

The chain employs TRBV7-2 and TRBJ2-7; 10 bases match TRBD2. There are 15 residues in the CDR3. Unmatched junction bases numbered 7, after V lost 2 bases and J lost 6 bases. Germline V gene data show CDR1 as SGHTA and CDR2 as FQGNSA. The CDR3 nucleotides read TGTGCCAGCAGCTTAAGAGCTAGCGGGAGACTCGAGCAGTACTTC. Its translation is CASSLRASGRLEQYF.

This chain's CDR3 is CASSLGTVYNEQFF. DNA of the CDR3: TGTGCCAGCAGCTTGGGGACAGTTTACAATGAGCAGTTCTTC. The V and J genes are TRBV7-9 and TRBJ2-1; 7 bases align to TRBD1. The CDR3 covers 14 residues. Unmatched junction bases numbered 3, after V lost 3 bases and J lost 4 bases. Germline-derived CDR1 and CDR2 are SEHNR and FQNEAQ (reference sequence).

The J gene is TRBJ2-5, the V gene TRBV11-2; D perhaps matches TRBD1 (6 bases). CDR1 and CDR2 from the germline V gene are SGHAT and FQNNGV. CDR3 size: 12 residues. With 8 bases removed from V and 6 bases from J, the gap between germline ends came to 13 bases. The CDR3 DNA is TGTGCCAGCGGGACACCTGCGCAGACCCAGTACTTC. This codes for CASGTPAQTQYF.

The V call is TRBV3-1 (or the pseudogene TRBV3-2), the J call TRBJ2-7; D unresolved. In germline, CDR1 is LGHDT, CDR2 YNNKEL (reference sequence). The CDR3 length is 13 residues. V was shortened by 11 bases and J by 2 bases, with 16 bases between the two germline ends. The CDR3 DNA is TGTGCCGGTGGATGGGCTGTCCCCTACGAGCAGTACTTC. Translating it yields CAGGWAVPYEQYF.

This chain connects TRBV7-9 to TRBJ2-7; 12 nucleotides line up with TRBD2. V was clipped by 5 bases and J by 6 bases; unmatched bases: 14. Per germline, CDR1 SEHNR and CDR2 FQNEAQ (reference sequence). The CDR3 has 17 amino acids. The CDR3 is CASSRGLAGAGGGEQYF. The CDR3 nucleotides are TGTGCCAGCAGCCGGGGACTAGCGGGTGCAGGTGGTGGCGAGCAGTACTTC.

The rearrangement uses TRBV5-1 and TRBJ1-1; the D is unclear. Trimming took 3 bases from V and 5 from J, leaving 17 bases between them. The CDR3 length is 15 residues. Germline V gene data show CDR1 as SGHRS and CDR2 as YFSETQ. The CDR3: CASSSAGEVGTEAFF. DNA for the CDR3: TGCGCCAGCAGCTCGGCCGGGGAGGTTGGGACTGAAGCTTTCTTT.

The rearrangement uses TRBV9 and TRBJ2-7; 7 nucleotides align to TRBD2. Trimming cost V 0 bases and J 3 bases; bases outside gene matches: 6. From germline, CDR1 is SGDLS and CDR2 YYNGEE. The CDR3 is made up of 15 amino acids. The CDR3 nucleotides are TGTGCCAGCAGCGTAGACCCTAGCGGACGCTACGAGCAGTACTTC. Protein sequence: CASSVDPSGRYEQYF.